The 6 T cell receptor beta chains listed next were all sequenced from one sample in a study of shared clonotypes between healthy human individuals. Generated by immunoSEQ multiplex PCR, the TCRdb table keeps only in-frame clones and is missing some. This repertoire shows 600,000 to 750,000 clones, around 72% found once; its top ten account for under 2%. Input material: memory CD4+ T cells sorted from blood. Stated subset: CD45RA-negative fraction. These receptors were obtained from a woman aged 25 to 39 in good health.

The chain is built from TRBV30 and TRBJ2-3; 12 positions match TRBD2. CDR1 is GTSNPN, CDR2 SVGIG, per germline (reference sequence). The V gene end was trimmed by 4 bases and the J gene end by 6 bases; junction bases not matched to a gene: 14. The CDR3 spans 17 residues. The CDR3 is CAWTLAGGPGLADTQYF. The DNA for the CDR3 is TGTGCCTGGACCCTAGCGGGAGGGCCTGGTCTTGCCGATACGCAGTATTTT. The full variable domain, rest sourced from reference TRBV30 and TRBJ2-3, is SQTIHQWPATLVQPVGSPLSLECTVEGTSNPNLYWYRQAAGRGLQLLFYSVGIGQISSEVPQNLSASRPQDRQFILSSKKLLLSDSGFYLCAWTLAGGPGLADTQYFGPGTRLTVL.

Turning to this clone: Other DNA sequences in this sample translate to the same CDR3. The chain carries TRBV7-2 and TRBJ2-5, with D perhaps TRBD2 (5 bases). Germline values: CDR1 SGHTA, CDR2 FQGNSA. The CDR3 loop spans 14 amino acids. V was cut by 1 base and J by 2 bases, with 8 bases left in between. CDR3 in DNA: TGTGCCAGCAGCTTAGATCGGGGACAAGAGACCCAGTACTTC. Amino acids: CASSLDRGQETQYF.

This chain joins TRBV7-2 and TRBJ2-1, with 9 nucleotides matching TRBD1. V trimming: 6 bases; J trimming: 7 bases; junction bases outside the gene matches: 7. The CDR3 covers 14 residues. The germline V gene has CDR1 SGHTA and CDR2 FQGNSA. This chain's CDR3 is CASRPGQGKNEQFF. CDR3 in DNA: TGTGCCAGCAGACCTGGACAGGGGAAAAATGAGCAGTTCTTC.

In the case of this clone: A much larger clone lies a single base off, so this may be a read error. This CDR3 is also generated by other DNA sequences in the sample. The rearrangement uses TRBV27 and TRBJ1-5; 8 nucleotides align to TRBD1. This CDR3 is 13 amino acids long. CDR1 and CDR2 from the germline V gene are MNHEY and SMNVEV (reference sequence). The J segment lost 5 bases and the V segment lost 6 bases, leaving 3 bases of the junction unmatched. The CDR3 DNA reads TGTGCCAGCAGCCCGGACAGGGATCAGCCCCAGCATTTT. This translates into CASSPDRDQPQHF.

The gene calls are TRBV18 and TRBJ2-1, with D hard to call. Germline V gene lookup returns CDR1 KGHSH and CDR2 LQKENI. With 1 base removed from V and 8 bases from J, the gap between germline ends came to 18 bases. This CDR3 is built from 16 residues. The DNA of the CDR3 is TGTGCCAGCTCACCACAGAGTACCGGGTTTAGTTATGAGCAGTTCTTC. Translated, it gives CASSPQSTGFSYEQFF.

This clone was detected many times. The rearrangement links TRBV6-1 to TRBJ2-2; D remains unclear. The CDR3 extends over 13 amino acids. CDR1 and CDR2 from the germline V gene are MNHNS and SASEGT. Trimming cost V 7 bases and J 7 bases, with 13 bases left between them. The CDR3 nucleotides are TGTGCCAGCACCCCTGGGCTCCTCGGGGAGCTGTTTTTT. Translation: CASTPGLLGELFF.